Each of the 15 T cell receptor beta chains below was sequenced from the same sample in a study of blood T cell repertoires in COVID-19. Assay: immunoSEQ multiplex PCR; the TCRdb copy retains only in-frame clones and omits some. The data show tens of thousands of clones, with roughly 79% seen just once and around 5.2% held by the top ten. Sequencing input: peripheral blood. Source of these receptors: a man older than 75 with COVID-19, enrolled during active disease.

This sequence joins TRBV10-3 and TRBJ2-1; 13 bases are a match to TRBD2. The CDR3 is made up of 17 amino acids. Germline V gene data show CDR1 as ENHRY and CDR2 as SYGVKD. Trimming removed 2 bases from V and 5 bases from J; junction bases left unmatched: 6. CDR3 DNA: TGTGCCATCAGTGAGAACACCGGGACTAGCGGGAACAATGAGCAGTTCTTC. As protein: CAISENTGTSGNNEQFF.

This chain connects TRBV29-1 to TRBJ2-1; TRBD2 aligns across 8 bases. The junction had 10 bases not matched to a gene; V was cut back by 3 bases and J by 9 bases. This CDR3 spans 14 amino acids. The germline V gene encodes CDR1 SQVTM and CDR2 ANQGSEA. DNA for the CDR3: TGCAGCGTTGACGCGTTGCGGGGGGCTGGTGAGCAGTTCTTC. This gives the protein CSVDALRGAGEQFF.

V and J are TRBV5-1 and TRBJ2-2, with a possible D match to TRBD1 (6 bases). Germline CDR1 and CDR2: SGHRS and YFSETQ. The CDR3 is 15 residues long. V lost 4 bases and J 0 bases, leaving 10 bases between the germline ends. The CDR3 DNA reads TGCGCCAGCAGCCCCCGGACAGCGAACACCGGGGAGCTGTTTTTT. This sequence encodes CASSPRTANTGELFF.

The chain couples TRBV18 to TRBJ2-1, with 12 bases identical to TRBD2. The junction had 8 bases not matched to a gene; V was cut back by 0 bases and J by 8 bases. Germline V lookup: CDR1 KGHSH, CDR2 LQKENI. The CDR3 sequence is 17 residues long. CDR3 amino acids: CASSPPSLAGGPYEQFF. In DNA, the CDR3 is TGTGCCAGCTCACCACCGAGTCTAGCGGGAGGGCCATATGAGCAGTTCTTC.

This clone has more than one count but fewer than ten. This chain links TRBV19 with TRBJ1-5, with D possibly matching TRBD1 (5 bases). The germline V gene encodes CDR1 LNHDA and CDR2 SQIVND (reference sequence). The CDR3 length is 18 residues. The V end was cut by 4 bases, the J end by 0 bases, with 19 bases between. The CDR3 region is CASSNRKQGYGSNQPQHF. DNA of the CDR3: TGTGCCAGTAGTAATAGGAAGCAGGGATATGGTAGCAATCAGCCCCAGCATTTT.

J is TRBJ1-5 and V is TRBV5-8; the match to TRBD1 covers 7 bases. After removal of 4 bases from V and 8 bases from J, the junction contained 6 bases not matched to a gene. Germline lookup yields CDR1 SGHTS and CDR2 YDEGEE. The CDR3 extends over 13 amino acids. CDR3 in DNA: TGTGCCAGCAGCCCAATGACAGGGAAGCCCCAGCATTTT. Amino acids: CASSPMTGKPQHF.

The chain employs TRBV4-3 and TRBJ1-4, with a tentative D call TRBD1 (6 bases). Germline CDR1 is LGHNA and CDR2 is YSLEER. The CDR3 is made up of 17 amino acids. Trimming left V 1 base short and J 7 bases short, with 19 bases between. The CDR3 reads CASSQAPQGLAIEKLFF. The CDR3 region has the DNA TGCGCCAGCAGCCAAGCCCCTCAGGGGCTCGCGATTGAAAAACTGTTTTTT.

CDR3 sequence reads: CASQTGGLHNSPLHF. The DNA for the CDR3 is TGCGCCAGCCAAACAGGGGGACTCCATAATTCACCCCTCCACTTT. V gene TRBV10-2 combines with J gene TRBJ1-6, with 8 bases fitting TRBD1. Trimming removed 8 bases from V and 5 bases from J; junction bases left unmatched: 8. Germline lookup yields CDR1 WSHSY and CDR2 SAAADI. The CDR3 consists of 15 residues.

V usage is TRBV28 and J usage is TRBJ2-1, with D possibly being TRBD1 (7 bases). CDR1 MDHEN and CDR2 SYDVKM come from the germline V gene. Deletions cut 6 bases from V and 3 bases from J, with 18 bases between. The CDR3 is 16 residues long. CDR3 nucleotide sequence: TGTGCCAGCAGACCCGGCGGGGACAGTGGCTACAATGAGCAGTTCTTC. It encodes CASRPGGDSGYNEQFF.

The V gene is TRBV12-3 or TRBV12-4, the J gene TRBJ1-4, with D unresolved. CDR3 length equals 13 residues. With 6 bases removed from V and 8 bases from J, the gap between germline ends came to 13 bases. The CDR3 coding sequence is TGTGCCAGCAGCCCACTATCCGGGGAAAAACTGTTTTTT. Protein product: CASSPLSGEKLFF.

The count of this clone is one. V and J are TRBV7-9 and TRBJ2-1, with TRBD1 identical over 9 bases. The CDR3 is 14 residues long. Trimming at V came to 5 bases and at J to 8 bases, leaving 7 bases not matched to a gene. Germline V gives CDR1 SEHNR, CDR2 FQNEAQ (reference sequence). The CDR3: CASSRGTGFDEQFF. The CDR3 DNA reads as TGTGCCAGCAGCCGAGGGACAGGGTTCGATGAGCAGTTCTTC.

The rearrangement joins TRBV30 to TRBJ2-1; D is undetermined. The V end lost 0 bases, the J end lost 0 bases, and 12 bases lay between the germline ends. This CDR3 is built from 16 residues. Germline assignment: CDR1 GTSNPN and CDR2 SVGIG (reference sequence). This chain's CDR3 is CAWSVLGYSSYNEQFF. CDR3 in DNA: TGTGCCTGGAGTGTCTTGGGCTACAGCTCCTACAATGAGCAGTTCTTC.

The chain employs TRBV9 and TRBJ2-3; TRBD2 matches at 7 bases. Germline loops: CDR1 SGDLS, CDR2 YYNGEE. The CDR3 totals 17 residues. V shed 1 base and J 1 base; nucleotides not matched to a gene: 9. The DNA for the CDR3 is TGTGCCAGCAGCGTAATTGGCGGCGGGGGAGGCACAGATACGCAGTATTTT. Residues: CASSVIGGGGGTDTQYF.

The chain is built from TRBV5-4 and TRBJ1-2; the match to TRBD1 covers 9 bases. The trim removed 4 bases at V and 9 bases at J, leaving 13 bases unmatched. The CDR3 spans 15 residues. Per the germline V gene, CDR1 is SGHNT and CDR2 is YYREEE (reference sequence). CDR3 amino acids: CASSLPGTGLFSYTF. CDR3 bases: TGTGCCAGCAGCCTCCCCGGGACAGGGCTTTTTAGCTACACCTTC. The whole variable domain, filled in from reference TRBV5-4 and TRBJ1-2, reads ETGVTQSPTHLIKTRGQQVTLRCSSQSGHNTVSWYQQALGQGPQFIFQYYREEENGRGNFPPRFSGLQFPNYSSELNVNALELDDSALYLCASSLPGTGLFSYTFGSGTRLTVV.

A word on this clone: Other DNA sequences in the sample encode the same CDR3. Here the CDR3 reads CASSSGLAGGTQYF. DNA of the CDR3: TGTGCCAGCAGCTCCGGACTAGCGGGAGGAACGCAGTATTTT. This sequence joins TRBV7-3 and TRBJ2-3; TRBD2 aligns across 14 bases. The CDR3 is made up of 14 amino acids. V dropped 4 bases and J dropped 9; count of bases not matched to a gene: 3. Germline assignment: CDR1 SGHTA and CDR2 FQGTGA. The entire variable domain, with the rest obtained from reference TRBV7-3 and TRBJ2-3, is as follows: GAGVSQTPSNKVTEKGKYVELRCDPISGHTALYWYRQSLGQGPEFLIYFQGTGAADDSGLPNDRFFAVRPEGSVSTLKIQRTERGDSAVYLCASSSGLAGGTQYFGPGTRLTVL.